The 8 T cell receptor beta chains below all came from one sample that was sequenced in a study of CD8 T cells in ankylosing spondylitis (TCRdb year 2017). The library came from 5' RACE. TCRdb names Illumina HiSeq 2500 as the instrument used. Using fastp trimming at Q25 and MiXCR clonotype assembly, TCRdb reanalyzed the public sequencing data and kept in-frame beta chains. Each entry is one CDR3 protein sequence, shown with its most common DNA and genes. In this sample the table shows around 390,000 distinct CDR3 sequences, about 20% of which occur a single time. The top ten constitute about 17% of the sample. These receptors' targets are unknown. General study outcomes and caveats: Blood from ankylosing spondylitis patients appeared to be characterized by a TCR beta motif composed of several highly homologous amino acid variants.

The sequenced sample was blood, either unsorted or a sorted T cell fraction (not recorded which). These receptor sequences come from a male donor with ankylosing spondylitis.

This clonotype has just a few counts. This chain connects TRBV27 to TRBJ2-2; D is uncertain. V lost 3 bases, J lost 8 bases, and 13 bases lay in between. The germline gives CDR1 MNHEY, CDR2 SMNVEV (reference sequence). There are 14 residues in the CDR3. CDR3: CASSFRLPGGELFF. The CDR3, as DNA: TGTGCCAGCAGTTTTAGGCTTCCCGGGGGGGAGCTGTTTTTT.

This chain joins TRBV6-5 and TRBJ2-1; tentatively, D is TRBD1 (5 bases). This CDR3 comprises 14 residues. Trimming shortened V by 2 bases and J by 5 bases, and 10 bases separated the two germline ends. CDR1 and CDR2 from the germline V gene are MNHEY and SVGAGI. The CDR3 DNA follows: TGTGCCAGCAGTTACGTAGCAGGGAACAATGAGCAGTTCTTC. As protein: CASSYVAGNNEQFF.

The chain joins TRBV2 to TRBJ1-1; 10 bases line up with TRBD1. Per germline, CDR1 SNHLY and CDR2 FYNNEI. Trimming cost V 9 bases and J 0 bases; bases outside gene matches: 1. The CDR3 spans 13 residues. The CDR3, as DNA: TGTGCCAGGACAGGGGGCATGAACACTGAAGCTTTCTTT. The encoded protein is CARTGGMNTEAFF.

This clonotype has only a few counts. The V gene is TRBV9, the J gene TRBJ2-3; D not resolved. CDR1 SGDLS and CDR2 YYNGEE come from the germline V gene. The CDR3 length is 15 residues. The V gene lost 4 bases and the J gene lost 2 bases, with 14 bases spanning the gap. CDR3 in amino acids: CASSPLDRTTDTQYF. CDR3 sequence (DNA): TGTGCCAGCAGCCCCCTCGATAGAACCACAGATACGCAGTATTTT.

The rearrangement joins TRBV5-4 to TRBJ2-5, with 8 nucleotides matching TRBD1. J was trimmed by 3 bases and V by 10 bases; bases with no gene match: 14. Germline CDR1 and CDR2: SGHNT and YYREEE (reference sequence). The CDR3 runs to 15 residues. CDR3 amino acids: CAGAFWTGREETQYF. CDR3 nucleotides: TGTGCCGGGGCGTTCTGGACAGGGCGGGAAGAGACCCAGTACTTC.

This rearrangement joins TRBV11-1 to TRBJ2-1; the match to TRBD2 covers 9 bases. The trim removed 5 bases at V and 3 bases at J, leaving 14 bases unmatched. The CDR3 is 18 residues long. Germline V gene sequence: CDR1 SGHAT, CDR2 FQDESV (reference sequence). CDR3 nucleotides: TGTGCCAGCAGCCCCCGCCAGGTAGCGGGAGTGCTCTACAATGAGCAGTTCTTC. This translates into CASSPRQVAGVLYNEQFF.

The V and J genes are TRBV20-1 and TRBJ2-2; 7 bases line up with TRBD2. Looked up from germline, CDR1 is DFQATT and CDR2 is SNEGSKA (reference sequence). CDR3 length: 15 residues. J lost 6 bases, V lost 0 bases, and 7 bases had no gene match. The DNA for the CDR3 is TGCAGTGCTAGAGATTTAAGACTAGCTCCCGGGGAGCTGTTTTTT. Encoded protein: CSARDLRLAPGELFF.

This clonotype has only a few counts. The V call is TRBV28, the J call TRBJ2-1, with 10 bases identical to TRBD1. CDR3 length: 15 amino acids. Germline values: CDR1 MDHEN, CDR2 SYDVKM. J was trimmed by 8 bases and V by 5 bases; bases with no gene match: 9. The CDR3 sequence is CASSRAGTGVHEQFF. The CDR3 DNA is TGTGCCAGCAGTAGGGCCGGGACAGGGGTACATGAGCAGTTCTTC. Variable domain in full (rest from reference TRBV28 and TRBJ2-1): DVKVTQSSRYLVKRTGEKVFLECVQDMDHENMFWYRQDPGLGLRLIYFSYDVKMKEKGDIPEGYSVSREKKERFSLILESASTNQTSMYLCASSRAGTGVHEQFFGPGTRLTVL.